A single sample gave rise to the 19 T cell receptor beta chains below, sequenced in a study of cytomegalovirus exposure and HLA in healthy donors (TCRdb year 2017). The library was produced with the immunoSEQ multiplex PCR assay. For the multiplex PCR, a mixture combining 60 forward primers for TCR Vbeta segments and 13 reverse primers for TCR Jbeta segments was used. Held by TCRdb, this immuneACCESS table contains in-frame sequences only and omits some clones. Under half of the omission traces to an unresolved V gene where checked; the cause of the rest is unknown. Present in this sample are approximately 210,000 clones, about 79% of which were seen just once. The top ten hold 1.8% of the sample. The sequenced sample was PBMCs. These receptors were obtained from a male donor in good health and CMV-seronegative.

Remarks on this clone: Sequence at one end of the junction differs from germline and may be a read error. DNA of the CDR3: TGTGTCAGCAGCCCGGGGGGGACAGACACCTACAATGAGCAGTTCTTC. Its protein product is CVSSPGGTDTYNEQFF. The chain has TRBV9 and TRBJ2-1; D is possibly TRBD2 (8 bases). The CDR3 extends over 16 amino acids. From germline, CDR1 is SGDLS and CDR2 YYNGEE. Filled out from reference TRBV9 and TRBJ2-1, the complete variable domain reads DSGVTQTPKHLITATGQRVTLRCSPRSGDLSVYWYQQSLDQGLQFLIQYYNGEERAKGNILERFSAQQFPDLHSELNLSSLELGDSALYFCVSSPGGTDTYNEQFFGPGTRLTVL.

A few counts support this clone. The chain couples TRBV7-2 to TRBJ2-1; the D gene is possibly TRBD1 (6 bases). V was trimmed by 0 bases and J by 0 bases, leaving 15 bases between them. This CDR3 comprises 18 residues. Germline loops: CDR1 SGHTA, CDR2 FQGNSA. The CDR3 nucleotides read TGTGCCAGCAGCTTAGCTGGGGCAGGGGCGGGCTCCTACAATGAGCAGTTCTTC. Its protein product is CASSLAGAGAGSYNEQFF. Looking up the rest from reference TRBV7-2 and TRBJ2-1 gives the full variable domain: GAGVSQSPSNKVTEKGKDVELRCDPISGHTALYWYRQSLGQGLEFLIYFQGNSAPDKSGLPSDRFSAERTGGSVSTLTIQRTQQEDSAVYLCASSLAGAGAGSYNEQFFGPGTRLTVL.

The chain couples TRBV7-7 to TRBJ2-2; D ambiguous. The V gene's germline CDR1 is SSHAT and CDR2 FNYEAQ (reference sequence). The CDR3 runs to 15 residues. V lost 2 bases, J lost 1 base, and 8 bases lay in between. CDR3 protein: CASSLLSVNTGELFF. DNA of the CDR3: TGTGCCAGCAGCTTATTATCGGTGAACACCGGGGAGCTGTTTTTT.

CDR3 protein: CASSSELYEQYF. The CDR3, as DNA: TGTGCCAGCAGTTCGGAGCTTTACGAGCAGTACTTC. This sequence joins TRBV28 and TRBJ2-7; D is undetermined. Germline CDR1 MDHEN, CDR2 SYDVKM. Trimming removed 4 bases from V and 4 bases from J, with 8 bases in between. The CDR3 runs 12 residues.

This clone was observed a single time. This chain links TRBV18 with TRBJ2-7; 10 positions match TRBD1. Germline CDR1 and CDR2: KGHSH and LQKENI. The V segment lost 4 bases and the J segment 3 bases; nucleotides outside the gene matches: 12. The CDR3 loop spans 17 amino acids. The CDR3 protein is CASSLTISGTGDYEQYF. The CDR3 DNA sequence: TGTGCCAGCTCACTAACAATATCCGGGACAGGGGACTACGAGCAGTACTTC.

V usage is TRBV6-6 and J usage is TRBJ1-2, with D tentatively TRBD1 (6 bases). With 0 bases removed from V and 0 bases from J, the gap between germline ends came to 11 bases. From germline, CDR1 is MNHNY and CDR2 SVGAGI (reference sequence). The CDR3 runs 16 residues. The CDR3 nucleotides read TGTGCCAGCAGTTACTCGATACGGGACACTAACTATGGCTACACCTTC. Amino acid sequence: CASSYSIRDTNYGYTF.

The chain combines TRBV28 with TRBJ1-5, with D uncertain. With 1 base removed from V and 4 bases from J, the gap between germline ends came to 8 bases. Per germline, CDR1 MDHEN and CDR2 SYDVKM. This CDR3 region has 14 residues. The DNA of the CDR3 is TGTGCCAGCAGTTTATTGTCCCCAAATCAGCCCCAGCATTTT. Protein sequence: CASSLLSPNQPQHF.

This clone was recorded only once. V usage is TRBV5-1 and J usage is TRBJ1-2; 9 nucleotides agree with TRBD1. With V trimmed by 0 bases and J by 7 bases, 13 bases remained unmatched. The CDR3 loop spans 17 amino acids. The germline CDR1 and CDR2 sequences are SGHRS and YFSETQ. The CDR3 region is CASSLATGTGSRGGYTF. DNA for the CDR3: TGCGCCAGCAGCTTGGCTACTGGGACAGGGTCTAGGGGTGGCTACACCTTC.

The V gene is TRBV15, the J gene TRBJ1-2; maybe TRBD1 (5 bases). The CDR3 spans 15 residues. In germline, CDR1 is LNHNV, CDR2 YYDKDF (reference sequence). V lost 6 bases, J lost 4 bases, and 18 bases lay in between. CDR3 region: CATRSNRATGYGYTF. The CDR3 DNA is TGTGCCACCAGAAGCAACCGCGCCACAGGCTATGGCTACACCTTC.

The rearrangement links TRBV27 to TRBJ2-1; tentatively, D is TRBD1 (5 bases). This CDR3 is 16 amino acids long. CDR1 is MNHEY, CDR2 SMNVEV, per germline (reference sequence). The germline V and J ends were trimmed by 6 bases and 4 bases, with 19 bases remaining between them. Here the CDR3 DNA reads TGTGCCAGCAGATTGATAAGGTCAGGGTCTTACAATGAGCAGTTCTTC. Its protein product is CASRLIRSGSYNEQFF.

The CDR3 spells CASSLSATGGLVGELFF. The CDR3 DNA follows: TGCGCCAGCAGCTTGTCGGCGACAGGGGGCTTAGTCGGGGAGCTGTTTTTT. The chain carries TRBV5-1 and TRBJ2-2; 10 nucleotides match TRBD1. The CDR3 spans 17 residues. The junction had 10 bases not matched to a gene; V was cut back by 1 base and J by 7 bases. Looked up from germline, CDR1 is SGHRS and CDR2 is YFSETQ. Supplemented by reference TRBV5-1 and TRBJ2-2, the full variable domain reads KAGVTQTPRYLIKTRGQQVTLSCSPISGHRSVSWYQQTPGQGLQFLFEYFSETQRNKGNFPGRFSGRQFSNSRSEMNVSTLELGDSALYLCASSLSATGGLVGELFFGEGSRLTVL.

The rearrangement links TRBV28 to TRBJ1-2; tentative D call: TRBD1 (5 bases). Looked up from germline, CDR1 is MDHEN and CDR2 is SYDVKM. Deletions cut 4 bases from V and 6 bases from J, with 15 bases between. The CDR3 sequence is 14 residues long. Here the CDR3 reads CASSSAPGLNGYTF. The DNA for the CDR3 is TGTGCCAGCAGTTCGGCTCCGGGACTTAATGGCTACACCTTC.

This sequence joins TRBV5-6 and TRBJ2-1; D gene uncertain. The V end was cut by 2 bases, the J end by 7 bases, with 7 bases between. The CDR3 is made up of 12 amino acids. Germline V lookup: CDR1 SGHDT, CDR2 YYEEEE. CDR3 nucleotides: TGTGCCAGCAGCTTCGTCCGGAATGAGCAGTTCTTC. Translation: CASSFVRNEQFF.

Points on this clone: Other nucleotide sequences in the sample specify the same CDR3. The genes are TRBV7-9 and TRBJ2-3; possible D gene TRBD1, 5 bases. The germline V gene has CDR1 SEHNR and CDR2 FQNEAQ (reference sequence). The CDR3 sequence is 13 residues long. The V gene lost 4 bases and the J gene lost 7 bases, with 12 bases spanning the gap. This CDR3 is CASSSLGVNTQYF. The CDR3, as DNA: TGTGCCAGCAGCTCCTTAGGGGTTAATACGCAGTATTTT.

This clone has only a few counts. The V gene is TRBV10-1, the J gene TRBJ2-3, with D maybe TRBD2 (5 bases). This CDR3 has 10 residues. V lost 8 bases to trimming and J lost 6 bases, with 6 bases between them. Germline-derived CDR1 and CDR2 are WNHNN and SYGVQD (reference sequence). The CDR3, as DNA: TGCGCCAGCGGACTTGATACGCAGTATTTT. Amino acid sequence: CASGLDTQYF.

The chain is built from TRBV5-5 and TRBJ2-5; D may be TRBD2 (5 bases). Per the germline V gene, CDR1 is SGHKS and CDR2 is YYEKEE (reference sequence). Between the trimmed V and J ends, which lost 4 bases and 5 bases, there was a span of 9 bases. This CDR3 is 12 amino acids long. The CDR3: CASSPRAETQYF. CDR3 coding DNA: TGTGCCAGCAGCCCGCGGGCGGAGACCCAGTACTTC.

The chain couples TRBV28 to TRBJ1-2, with D possibly matching TRBD1 (6 bases). V gave up 4 bases and J gave up 4 bases, with 7 bases separating them. CDR1 and CDR2 from the germline V gene are MDHEN and SYDVKM. The CDR3 has 12 residues. The CDR3 nucleotides are TGTGCCAGCAGTTCGGACAGCTATGGCTACACCTTC. This codes for CASSSDSYGYTF.

This clone came up once. The chain links TRBV5-6 to TRBJ2-5; a weak D match, TRBD2 (6 bases). The germline V and J ends were trimmed by 4 bases and 12 bases, with 22 bases remaining between them. The CDR3 is made up of 14 amino acids. CDR1 is SGHDT, CDR2 YYEEEE, per germline. DNA for the CDR3: TGTGCCAGCAGCCTCGTCGTCGGAGCCTCGGGGGAGTACTTC. It encodes CASSLVVGASGEYF.

The J gene is TRBJ1-1, the V gene TRBV7-6; 8 bases are a match to TRBD1. Germline values: CDR1 SGHVS, CDR2 FNYEAQ. This CDR3 is 16 amino acids long. With V trimmed by 5 bases and J by 3 bases, 11 bases remained unmatched. CDR3 sequence reads: CASSAKQGDSHTEAFF. In DNA form, the CDR3 reads TGTGCCAGCAGCGCAAAACAGGGGGATAGTCACACTGAAGCTTTCTTT. The variable domain in full, with the rest retrieved from reference TRBV7-6 and TRBJ1-1, is GAGVSQSPRYKVTKRGQDVALRCDPISGHVSLYWYRQALGQGPEFLTYFNYEAQQDKSGLPNDRFSAERPEGSISTLTIQRTEQRDSAMYRCASSAKQGDSHTEAFFGQGTRLTVV.